This T cell receptor beta chain was documented in a study of T cell responses to AZD1222 COVID-19 vaccine. This CDR3 has 15 residues. The germline CDR1 and CDR2 sequences are SGHTA and FQGNSA. Trimming pared 5 bases from V and 1 base from J, leaving 11 bases between. General study findings and limits: Spike-specific TCR breadth and depth were elevated following two AZD1222 doses. Donors in the cohort were predominantly white British and more often female, and clonal diversity was possibly underestimated.

Generated by immunoSEQ multiplex PCR, the TCRdb table keeps only in-frame clones and is missing some. The sample yields around 180,000 clones, over 70% seen once. This clone turned up a few times. Its specificity is unknown. This TCR derives from an adult in good health. The genes are TRBV7-2 and TRBJ2-2; possible D gene TRBD2, 5 bases. The sample here was peripheral blood, taken on day 0 of MenACWY control vaccination. The CDR3 loop reads CASSRSGRNTGELFF. CDR3 bases: TGTGCCAGCAGCCGTTCGGGAAGGAACACCGGGGAGCTGTTTTTT.